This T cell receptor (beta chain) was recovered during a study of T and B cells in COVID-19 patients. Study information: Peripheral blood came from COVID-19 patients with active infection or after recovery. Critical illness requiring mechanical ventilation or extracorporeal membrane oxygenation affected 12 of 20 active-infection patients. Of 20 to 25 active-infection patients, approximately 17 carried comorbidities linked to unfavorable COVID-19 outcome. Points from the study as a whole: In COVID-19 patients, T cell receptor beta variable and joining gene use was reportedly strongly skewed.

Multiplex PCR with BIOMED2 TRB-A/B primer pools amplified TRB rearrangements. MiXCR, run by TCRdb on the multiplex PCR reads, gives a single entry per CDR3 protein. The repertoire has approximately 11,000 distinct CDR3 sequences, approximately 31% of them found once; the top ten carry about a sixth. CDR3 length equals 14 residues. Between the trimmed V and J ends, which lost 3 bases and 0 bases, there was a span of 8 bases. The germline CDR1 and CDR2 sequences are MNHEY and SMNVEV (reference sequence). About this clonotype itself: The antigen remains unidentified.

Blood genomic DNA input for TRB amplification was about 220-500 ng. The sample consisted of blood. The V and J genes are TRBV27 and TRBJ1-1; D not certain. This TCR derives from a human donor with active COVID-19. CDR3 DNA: TGTGCCAGCAGTTTGGGAAGGATGAACACTGAAGCTTTCTTT. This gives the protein CASSLGRMNTEAFF.